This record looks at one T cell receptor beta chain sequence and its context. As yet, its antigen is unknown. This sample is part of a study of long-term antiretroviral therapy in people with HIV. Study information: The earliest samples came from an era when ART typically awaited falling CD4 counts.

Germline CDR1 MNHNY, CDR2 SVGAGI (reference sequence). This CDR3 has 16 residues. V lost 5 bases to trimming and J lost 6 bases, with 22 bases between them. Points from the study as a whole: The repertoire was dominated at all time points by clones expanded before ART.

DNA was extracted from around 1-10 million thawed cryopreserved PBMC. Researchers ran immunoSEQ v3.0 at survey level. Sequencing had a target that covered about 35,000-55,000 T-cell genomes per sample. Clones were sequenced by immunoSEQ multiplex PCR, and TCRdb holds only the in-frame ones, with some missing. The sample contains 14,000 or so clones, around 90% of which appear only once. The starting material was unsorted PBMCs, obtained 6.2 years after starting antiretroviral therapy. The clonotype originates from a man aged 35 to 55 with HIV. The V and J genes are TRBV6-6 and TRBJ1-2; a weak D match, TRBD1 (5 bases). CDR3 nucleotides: TGTGCCAGCAGTATCTACAGCCGGGACGGAAGACATGGCTACACCTTC. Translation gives CASSIYSRDGRHGYTF.